This T cell receptor beta chain was documented in a study of T-cell memory formation after mild COVID-19 (dated by TCRdb to 2020 to 2022). As for the study more broadly: TCR sequence clusters from the two donors were largely donor specific. In a couple of donors, T-cell clones that expanded and contracted after mild COVID-19 were followed by sequencing TCRalpha and TCRbeta repertoires longitudinally. The cohort was made up of two young adult volunteers, one female and one male, who were previously healthy. Points the paper makes about the study in general: The second-wave clones that peaked on day 37 were not confirmed to be SARS-CoV-2 specific. The study included only a couple of mild cases, and larger cohorts that include severe cases with pre-infection samples were judged to be necessary. Contracting CD4+ clones were found mainly in CM and EM memory subsets, while CD8+ clones were enriched in EMRA. From day 15 to 85, contracting clones showed balanced CD4/CD8 phenotypes, whereas a second wave of clones that expanded from day 15 to 37 leaned towards CD4+. Some responding clones were found in pre-infection memory, which suggests that pre-existing cross-reactive memory T cells took part in the SARS-CoV-2 response.

The CDR3 has 14 amino acids, counting the end cysteine and phenylalanine. Just CDR3 DNA is preserved here, 42 bases in frame from base 1. CDR1 and CDR2, per the germline V gene, are SQVTM and ANQGSEA. After removal of 4 bases from V and 3 bases from J, the junction retains 6 bases not matched to a gene. Ficoll-Paque density gradient centrifugation was the method used to isolate PBMCs. Sequenced on an Illumina NovaSeq 6000. TCRalpha and TCRbeta cDNA libraries were built by 5'RACE with constant-segment primers, adding sample barcodes and unique molecular identifiers. RNA was extracted from every sample with Trizol reagent. Libraries were amplified in two PCR steps, with a second sample barcode and Illumina TruSeq adapters added in the second step. Sequencing of libraries was performed on an Illumina NovaSeq with 2 x 150 bp paired-end reads. On the authors' methods: With migec v1.2.7, reads were demultiplexed and then collapsed into UMI-guided consensus sequences. With mixcr v2.1.11, UMI consensuses were aligned to TRA and TRB V and J templates and assembled into clonotypes. Clonotypes were classified as expanded or contracted when called significant by both edgeR and NoisET, with noise models trained on biological replicates. edgeR calls used a false discovery rate-adjusted p below 0.01 and a log2 fold-change threshold of 1. As an exploratory analysis of dynamics, max-normalized trajectories of the 1000 most abundant clonotypes were examined with PCA combined with hierarchical clustering. Separately sequenced CD4+ and CD8+ repertoires were used to assign the CD4 or CD8 phenotype of responding clones. TCRdb took the public reads, trimmed them with fastp at Q25, ran MiXCR for clone calling and kept in-frame beta chains. For every CDR3 protein sequence, its rows merge into one entry that carries the most common genes and DNA. The V and J calls follow TCRdb's processing rather than the paper's. The sample table contains 170,000 or so distinct CDR3 sequences; only one count was recorded for roughly a fifth of them. Clones ranked in the top ten supply under 30% of the sample.

Of note for this clonotype: Its binding antigen is unknown. No base quality values were provided; no much bigger clone lies one nucleotide off.

The TCR was taken from an adult woman who had mild COVID-19 (a few samples of this study predate the infection). The sample titles of this study are shuffled in the database, so cell type and time point are left out; the donor was told from shared clones. Sequenced: PBMCs or a T cell subset sorted from them (not recorded which). This chain is built from TRBV29-1 and TRBJ2-1, and 7 bases in between align with TRBD2. CDR3 loop: CSVGGTILYNEQFF. In nucleotides, the sequence is TGCAGCGTTGGAGGGACTATCCTCTACAATGAGCAGTTCTTC.